The entry below describes one TCR beta chain. Its antigen is not known. This entry is derived from a study of CD8 T cells in Susac syndrome. An input of roughly 0.45 to 1 ug of RNA was subjected to reverse transcription using random hexamers. By means of immunoSEQ multiplex PCR, TCR beta CDR3 spanning 54 Vbeta and 13 Jbeta underwent amplification. MiXCR, run by TCRdb on the immunoSEQ multiplex PCR reads, gives a single entry per CDR3 protein. The data hold approximately 74,000 distinct CDR3 sequences, with roughly 94% observed a single time. Study-wide results and caveats: Clonal expansion involving Susac CD8+ cells peaked in TEMRA cells and active patients. The study acknowledged a relatively small number of individuals in its TCR sequencing and HLA analysis.

The CDR3 totals 15 residues. V was clipped by 4 bases and J by 0 bases, with 10 bases between them. CDR1 and CDR2 (germline): KGHDR, SFDVKD. This TCR was recovered from a human donor with Susac syndrome. The V and J genes are TRBV24-1 and TRBJ2-3; weak D call: TRBD2 (6 bases). Source material: CD8+ T cells from PBMCs. The CDR3: CATSEEGPSTDTQYF. The CDR3, as DNA: TGTGCCACCAGTGAGGAGGGTCCTAGCACAGATACGCAGTATTTT.